These 13 T cell receptor beta chains share one sample of origin, sequenced in a study of identical twins. TCRdb used MiXCR to reprocess the 5' RACE reads, holding one entry per CDR3 protein. The repertoire consists of roughly 720,000 distinct CDR3 sequences, with roughly 18% occurring once and the leading ten covering 10% to 15%. This sample also belongs to another study, concerning T cells expressing NK-cell markers.

The sequencing input was PBMCs. All receptors come from a woman aged 18-30 years in good health.

This clonotype was recorded a few times. This chain links TRBV29-1 with TRBJ2-1, with a tentative D call TRBD1 (5 bases). The ends were cut back, 5 bases at V and 4 bases at J, with 15 bases in the middle. This CDR3 is built from 14 residues. Germline CDR1 is SQVTM and CDR2 is ANQGSEA. CDR3 in amino acids: CSVQSGKLYNEQFF. The CDR3 DNA reads TGCAGCGTTCAGTCAGGGAAACTTTACAATGAGCAGTTCTTC.

This clonotype turned up a few times. This chain connects TRBV9 to TRBJ1-5; the D gene is possibly TRBD1 (5 bases). The germline V gene encodes CDR1 SGDLS and CDR2 YYNGEE. Trimming removed 0 bases from V and 5 bases from J, with 9 bases in between. The CDR3 runs 14 residues. The CDR3 protein is CASSVDWGDQPQHF. The CDR3 DNA sequence: TGTGCCAGCAGCGTAGATTGGGGGGATCAGCCCCAGCATTTT.

In this sample, this clonotype turned up a few times. The V and J genes are TRBV6-2 or TRBV6-3 and TRBJ2-1; 8 nucleotides line up with TRBD1. The CDR3 is made up of 17 amino acids. V was pared by 2 bases and J by 5 bases, with 11 bases of the junction left unmatched. In germline, CDR1 is MNHEY, CDR2 SVGEGT. This CDR3 is CASSYPITGQVNNEQFF. The CDR3 DNA sequence: TGTGCCAGCAGTTACCCGATAACGGGACAGGTAAACAATGAGCAGTTCTTC.

The CDR3 loop is CASSTSLGGYTF. CDR3 bases: TGTGCCAGCAGCACAAGCTTAGGCGGCTACACCTTC. The chain links TRBV12-3 or TRBV12-4 to TRBJ1-2; D remains ambiguous. Trimming stripped 6 bases from V and 8 bases from J, with 13 bases between. The CDR3 extends over 12 amino acids.

The chain joins TRBV27 to TRBJ1-1; TRBD1 might be the D (5 bases). The CDR3 is made up of 14 amino acids. Trimming removed 5 bases from V and 1 base from J, with 11 bases in between. The germline CDR1 and CDR2 sequences are MNHEY and SMNVEV (reference sequence). The CDR3 region has the DNA TGTGCCAGCAGTGAACCCACAGGGAACACTGAAGCTTTCTTT. Translating it yields CASSEPTGNTEAFF.

This clonotype was counted between two and nine times. This rearrangement joins TRBV5-6 to TRBJ2-3; 7 bases are a match to TRBD2. Germline V CDR1 and CDR2: SGHDT, YYEEEE. The CDR3 sequence is 16 residues long. Trimming removed 3 bases from V and 2 bases from J; junction bases left unmatched: 9. The CDR3 DNA is TGTGCCAGCAGCTCGTACGGGGGACTAAACACAGATACGCAGTATTTT. This sequence encodes CASSSYGGLNTDTQYF. The variable domain in full, with the rest retrieved from reference TRBV5-6 and TRBJ2-3, is DAGVTQSPTHLIKTRGQQVTLRCSPKSGHDTVSWYQQALGQGPQFIFQYYEEEERQRGNFPDRFSGHQFPNYSSELNVNALLLGDSALYLCASSSYGGLNTDTQYFGPGTRLTVL.

This rearrangement joins TRBV12-3 or TRBV12-4 to TRBJ2-3; D gene unclear. This CDR3 is 14 amino acids long. V lost 4 bases and J lost 6, with 14 bases in between. The CDR3 reads CASSSPSRVDTQYF. CDR3 bases: TGTGCCAGCAGTTCCCCGTCTCGCGTTGATACGCAGTATTTT.

The chain couples TRBV7-8 to TRBJ2-2, with a weak D call TRBD2 (6 bases). Trimming cost V 1 base and J 7 bases, with 22 bases left between them. The CDR3 consists of 18 residues. Germline CDR1 reads SGHVS; CDR2 reads FQNEAQ. In DNA, the CDR3 is TGTGCCAGCAGCTTAGGACTAGTCCCGGGGCCGATCGGCGGGGAGCTGTTTTTT. Translation: CASSLGLVPGPIGGELFF.

V and J are TRBV7-2 and TRBJ2-3, with 9 bases lining up with TRBD2. Trimming at V came to 5 bases and at J to 7 bases, leaving 10 bases not matched to a gene. The CDR3 loop spans 15 amino acids. Germline-derived CDR1 and CDR2 are SGHTA and FQGNSA. The CDR3 loop is CASSLVGTSRYTQYF. CDR3 coding DNA: TGTGCCAGCAGCCTAGTCGGGACTAGCCGGTATACGCAGTATTTT.

The J gene is TRBJ2-5, the V gene TRBV20-1, with D possibly being TRBD2 (6 bases). V was trimmed by 2 bases and J by 6 bases, leaving 13 bases between them. Germline V gives CDR1 DFQATT, CDR2 SNEGSKA (reference sequence). The length of the CDR3 is 13 residues. CDR3 nucleotides: TGCAGTGCTAGATGGGGGACTGGACAGACCCAGTACTTC. This encodes CSARWGTGQTQYF.

The chain joins TRBV11-2 to TRBJ2-1, with D possibly called TRBD1 or TRBD2 (5 bases each). This CDR3 has 14 amino acids. Per the germline V gene, CDR1 is SGHAT and CDR2 is FQNNGV. Trimming pared 5 bases from V and 6 bases from J, leaving 14 bases between. CDR3 region: CASSPGTKSNEQFF. The DNA for the CDR3 is TGTGCCAGCAGCCCCGGGACCAAATCCAATGAGCAGTTCTTC.

This clonotype occurred a few times. V usage is TRBV29-1 and J usage is TRBJ2-1, with 10 positions matching TRBD2. The J segment lost 4 bases and the V segment lost 6 bases, leaving 9 bases of the junction unmatched. The CDR3 has 15 amino acids. The germline V gene encodes CDR1 SQVTM and CDR2 ANQGSEA. In DNA, the CDR3 is TGCAGCGTCCGCAGCGGGAGGGCCGGTTACAATGAGCAGTTCTTC. Translated, it gives CSVRSGRAGYNEQFF.

With regard to this clonotype: One end of the junction fails to match germline, which may point to a read error. This chain uses TRBV12-3 or TRBV12-4 with TRBJ2-1, with 10 bases that match TRBD2. This CDR3 is built from 15 residues. The CDR3 region has the DNA TGTGCCAGCAGCCCTCCGGGACTAGCGATCCATGAGCAGTCCTTC. Translating gives CASSPPGLAIHEQSF.